The present T cell receptor (beta chain) was sequenced within a study of blood T cell repertoires in COVID-19. Authors' data handling: Reference gene primers were amplified, and this amplification served to estimate nucleated cell counts. TCRdb's table, derived via immunoSEQ multiplex PCR, lists solely in-frame clones and lacks some. V, J and clone size reflect that table, while D and trimming were determined from the DNA. In the table there are tens of thousands of clones, about four fifths of which are singletons. Recruited during active infection, patients (from Seattle) were subsequently followed longitudinally. This CDR3 has 16 amino acids. Germline CDR1 SGHVS, CDR2 FQNEAQ. The V gene end was trimmed by 1 base and the J gene end by 5 bases; junction bases not matched to a gene: 11.

This TCR was recovered from a man at least 80 years old with COVID-19, enrolled during active disease. Sequences were obtained from peripheral blood. The chain uses TRBV7-8 and TRBJ2-7, with TRBD2 matching over 7 bases. The CDR3: CASSLVAGRVPHEQYF. The CDR3 DNA follows: TGTGCCAGCAGCTTAGTGGCGGGGAGGGTTCCCCACGAGCAGTACTTC.